Described below is a single T cell receptor beta chain sequence and its context. Its antigen is unknown. No base quality values were provided; no much bigger clone lies one nucleotide off. This entry belongs to a study of cytomegalovirus exposure and HLA in healthy donors (dated 2017 in TCRdb). Concerning the study at large: According to an earlier analysis of 587 of the donors, 150 million to 200 million T cells yielded over 100 million unique TCR beta sequences and more than 250 Gb of sequence data. Around 320 gigabases of sequencing data and approximately 85 million unique TCR sequences were included in an early release covering roughly 700 HLA-typed donors. The genetic ancestry cluster associated with self-reported Caucasian donors included around 76% of the 398 genotyped donors. The aim of the study was to test whether cataloging public T cell receptors could identify signatures of past pathogen exposure. The study used immunosequencing to profile the T cell repertoires of approximately 640 subjects and linked those repertoires to cytomegalovirus serostatus. Along with the approximately 650-subject first cohort, a separate validation cohort of over 90 different subjects was used. The study combined high-throughput TCR immunosequencing, statistical association of individual TCRs with disease status, and machine learning to predict cytomegalovirus infection status. In a later analysis, previously published TCR beta repertoires from 666 donors were re-analyzed and high-resolution HLA genotyping was added so that TCR occurrence patterns could be studied. Rather than drawing on any new phenotypic data, the later analysis identified candidate immune exposures from TCR beta sequences and the way those sequences occurred across donors. In an earlier analysis of a few hundred of the donors, high-throughput TCR beta sequencing was used to judge whether each TCR beta V gene segment behaved as functional or pseudogenic. Alongside the repertoire data, information on donor age, sex, ethnicity and CMV serostatus was compiled. In a later genetic analysis, genome-wide SNP genotypes for about 55% of the roughly 700 donors were used, and that subset was treated as a discovery cohort. Every repertoire in the discovery cohort had been generated on one and the same sequencing platform. HLA typing covered class I and class II loci at four-digit resolution. The number of typed donors differed by locus: 629-630 for A, B, C, DRB1 and DQB1; roughly 510 for DQA1; some 590 for DPA1; and some 450 for DPB1. Four or five DR-DQ haplotypes were treated as single units for association and clustering because of strong linkage in the cohort. On average, about 240,000 unique TCR beta nucleotide sequences were sequenced per donor among fewer than 500 genotyped donors of the cohort, with 15% to 20% of those sequences being non-productive.

In total, about 650 healthy bone marrow donors made up the cohort. Cohort members were all nominally healthy when sampled, although unrecorded immune exposures were likely present. The donor was CMV seronegative and belonged to the group of over 350 seronegative cohort members. Every donor gave a peripheral blood sample, and the peripheral blood mononuclear cells from that sample were used for TCR beta sequencing. The Qiagen DNeasy Blood Extraction Kit was used to extract genomic DNA from the blood cell samples. The germline V gene provides CDR1 SGHRS and CDR2 YFSETQ. From the cysteine through the phenylalanine, the CDR3 covers 15 amino acids. Only the CDR3 part of the read is kept: 45 bases, read in frame from the first base. Ends trimmed: V by 0 bases, J by 5 bases; bases unmatched to a gene: 7. Results the study describes overall, beyond this receptor: In both the original and validation cohorts, the classifier was reported to diagnose cytomegalovirus status with high specificity and sensitivity. According to a later analysis, TCR association rates differed among HLA loci, with DRB1 alleles showing the most associated TCRs and HLA-C alleles showing the fewest. The study gave a list of 150 to 200 TCR beta chains associated with cytomegalovirus. Roughly 15 rarely observed V segments, including chromosome 9 orphons, were excluded from the earlier analysis of some 590 of the donors because counts were too low. For the cohort, immune exposure information was limited to CMV serostatus. The authors suggested that the approach could potentially be generalized to other disease states and immunological phenotypes. Some IMGT-functional V segments, including TRBV6-2 and TRBV6-3, could not be told apart with the 87-base-pair reads, so those segments were excluded. A further reported finding was that TCR beta sequences accurately predicted the HLA-A and HLA-B alleles for most subjects in the first cohort. In vitro tests confirmed that three of the cytomegalovirus-associated TCR beta chains recognize cytomegalovirus antigens. A later analysis associated around 16,000 TCR beta sequences with specific HLA alleles at a false discovery rate of 0.05. Most TCR sequences were observed very rarely across donors, whereas some public TCRs were present in many individuals. Because HLA typing was unavailable for some donors at each locus, only the typed subset was used in association tests. The sequencing pipeline was judged likely to have produced a cluster of highly shared sequence variants as a technical artifact. According to a later analysis, parvovirus B19, influenza, CMV and Epstein-Barr virus appeared linked to several top co-occurrence clusters. Assigning TCR associations to individual alleles was difficult when HLA alleles, especially DR and DQ, strongly co-occurred. Sequencing depth was assumed to be roughly uniform across donors in the presence/absence analyses, though that assumption may not hold. An earlier analysis of 587 of the donors showed that most TCR beta V segments appeared in productive rearrangements either about 87% or about 30% of the time, which broadly matched IMGT annotations. V-gene and J-gene trimming of TCR beta chains was associated with a missense DCLRE1C variant in a later genetic analysis, and the association was replicated in an independent cohort. In a later analysis, HLA-associated TCR beta chains were found to be more clonally expanded and to have lower generation probabilities than equally common non-associated chains. Only TCR beta chains were sequenced in this cohort, and the absence of alpha or paired-chain data limited detectable features. A later analysis found that most CMV-associated TCR beta chains appeared HLA-restricted, with HLA associations seemingly driven largely by CMV exposure. According to a later genetic analysis, donors in an Asian-associated ancestry cluster had fewer N-insertions in productive TCRs than the approximately 700-donor mean. Correlated functional status among segregating V segments might reflect linkage disequilibrium, but an unknown experimental factor could not be ruled out.

The method was the immunoSEQ multiplex PCR assay. For the multiplex PCR, a mixture combining 60 forward primers for TCR Vbeta segments and 13 reverse primers for TCR Jbeta segments was used. The CDR3 region of rearranged TCR beta genes was amplified from genomic DNA by a multiplex PCR assay. The Illumina HiSeq System was used to sequence the amplified TCR beta libraries as 87-base-pair reads. The study's own analysis went as follows. A later analysis tallied around 80 million unique TCR beta chains across the roughly 610 repertoires, and around 9.9 million of those chains were shared by two or more donors. Raw reads were error-corrected and collapsed into unique sequences by a nearest-neighbor algorithm in which closely related sequences were merged to remove PCR and sequencing errors. CDR3 sequences were aligned to IMGT reference sequences to assign V, D and J gene segments. For a sequence to be retained, at least a six-nucleotide match to both a V gene segment and a J gene segment was required. Rearrangements were called productive when the CDR3 lacked stop codons and stayed in frame with V and J; all others were non-productive. CDR3 was defined by IMGT convention, running from the second conserved V-encoded cysteine to the conserved J-encoded phenylalanine. Sequences without an unambiguous match to a single V gene segment were excluded from the earlier analysis of about 600 of the donors. In an earlier analysis of 587 of the donors, V segments were called functional above 56.7% productive rearrangements and were called segregating when the between-donor standard deviation exceeded 5%. A statistical classification framework was built for diagnosing cytomegalovirus status from the catalog of TCR beta chain sequences. A later analysis assigned V and J genes by comparing TCR nucleotide sequences with IMGT/GENE-DB human TR gene sequences. The TCRdist pipeline was used in a later analysis to assign CDR3 sequences and most-parsimonious VDJ recombination scenarios. A later analysis defined each TCR beta chain by its CDR3 amino acid sequence plus V-gene family, and excluded reads lacking a unique V-gene family. To address suspected cross-contamination and a sequencing artifact, a later analysis removed roughly 640 highly shared, low-generation-probability nucleotide sequences. A later analysis calculated a clonal expansion index for each public chain from normalized within-repertoire ranks of inferred template counts. In a later analysis, generation probabilities were computed with a VDJ recombination model fitted to out-of-frame rearrangements, and the resulting probabilities were checked against IGoR. In a later analysis, TCR-TCR, TCR-HLA and TCR-CMV co-occurrence was scored with hypergeometric tests, and a repertoire-size bias correction was applied to TCR pairs. False discovery rates were estimated in a later analysis by permuting HLA or CMV assignments 20 times. In a later analysis, co-occurring TCRs were grouped using DBSCAN, with TCRdist sequence similarity added in when clustering inside HLA-allele-positive subsets. For co-occurrence clustering, repertoires with fewer than 30,000 or more than 120,000 public chains were excluded, along with 5 or 6 repertoires with anomalous nucleotide sharing. Drawn from immuneACCESS, this table holds only the in-frame rearrangements with V and J called that TCRdb kept. Clones are partly lost; checked studies trace under half to an unresolved V gene and leave the rest unexplained. The V and J calls and clone size were taken over from that table, and D and trimming were inferred from the DNA. This sample comprises fewer than 250,000 clones, about 79% of them detected only once. The ten largest make up less than 2% of the sample.

This chain joins TRBV5-1 to TRBJ1-2, and 7 junction bases match TRBD1. Sequencing input: PBMCs. The origin of this receptor is a male donor in good health and CMV-seronegative. The nucleotide sequence is given as TGCGCCAGCAGCTTGGATCCCGGACAGGCGTATGGCTACACCTTC. Its protein reads: CASSLDPGQAYGYTF.